These 31 T cell receptor beta chains share one sample of origin, sequenced in a study of T cell responses to AZD1222 COVID-19 vaccine. TCRdb's table, derived via immunoSEQ multiplex PCR, lists solely in-frame clones and lacks some. The table lists some 130,000 clones, roughly 89% of them singletons. The starting material was peripheral blood, obtained on day 0 of AZD1222 vaccination. The source is an adult in good health.

This chain joins TRBV7-2 and TRBJ1-1, with 7 bases aligning to TRBD1. Losses at the gene ends were 5 bases for V and 1 base for J; bases not matched to a gene: 4. CDR1 SGHTA and CDR2 FQGNSA come from the germline V gene. This CDR3 is built from 14 residues. The chain's CDR3 is CASSPTGKNTEAFF. The CDR3 DNA is TGTGCCAGCAGCCCGACAGGGAAGAACACTGAAGCTTTCTTT.

This clone occurred once. The chain combines TRBV7-9 with TRBJ1-2, with D possibly matching TRBD1 (5 bases). The CDR3 covers 13 residues. Deletions cut 6 bases from V and 8 bases from J, with 16 bases between. Per germline, CDR1 SEHNR and CDR2 FQNEAQ (reference sequence). CDR3 in DNA: TGTGCCAGCAGTTCCCAGGGTGCGGGGGGCTACACCTTC. This codes for CASSSQGAGGYTF. The whole variable domain, filled in from reference TRBV7-9 and TRBJ1-2, reads DTGVSQNPRHKITKRGQNVTFRCDPISEHNRLYWYRQTLGQGPEFLTYFQNEAQLEKSRLLSDRFSAERPKGSFSTLEIQRTEQGDSAMYLCASSSQGAGGYTFGSGTRLTVV.

The genes are TRBV3-1 (or the pseudogene TRBV3-2) and TRBJ1-6; TRBD1 might be the D (5 bases). Germline CDR1 LGHDT, CDR2 YNNKEL (reference sequence). V gave up 3 bases and J gave up 10 bases, with 13 bases separating them. The CDR3 consists of 14 residues. The CDR3 sequence is CASSQAQGTSPLHF. CDR3 coding DNA: TGTGCCAGCAGCCAGGCCCAGGGAACGTCACCCCTCCACTTT.

This clone was picked up one time. The genes are TRBV18 and TRBJ2-1; maybe TRBD2 (5 bases). The germline V gene has CDR1 KGHSH and CDR2 LQKENI. The CDR3 is made up of 17 amino acids. V gave up 3 bases and J gave up 1 base, with 16 bases separating them. The CDR3 region is CASSPLEGAVSYNEQFF. In DNA, the CDR3 is TGTGCCAGCTCACCCCTTGAGGGCGCGGTTTCCTACAATGAGCAGTTCTTC.

This chain links TRBV7-2 with TRBJ2-1, with D perhaps matching TRBD2 (6 bases). V lost 2 bases, J lost 7 bases, and 15 bases lay in between. The CDR3 has 15 residues. The germline gives CDR1 SGHTA, CDR2 FQGNSA. The CDR3 spells CASSLFVSRGNEQFF. Written as DNA, the CDR3 is TGTGCCAGCAGCTTATTTGTAAGCCGGGGGAATGAGCAGTTCTTC. The whole variable domain, filled in from reference TRBV7-2 and TRBJ2-1, reads GAGVSQSPSNKVTEKGKDVELRCDPISGHTALYWYRQSLGQGLEFLIYFQGNSAPDKSGLPSDRFSAERTGGSVSTLTIQRTQQEDSAVYLCASSLFVSRGNEQFFGPGTRLTVL.

CDR3 DNA: TGCGCCAGCAGCTTGATTCCGGGGGCGGCCGGGGCCAACGTCCTGACTTTC. Protein sequence: CASSLIPGAAGANVLTF. The chain employs TRBV5-1 and TRBJ2-6, with D perhaps matching TRBD1 or TRBD2 (6 bases each). This CDR3 is 17 amino acids long. The germline CDR1 and CDR2 sequences are SGHRS and YFSETQ. V was clipped by 1 base and J by 4 bases, with 15 bases between them. Filled out from reference TRBV5-1 and TRBJ2-6, the complete variable domain reads KAGVTQTPRYLIKTRGQQVTLSCSPISGHRSVSWYQQTPGQGLQFLFEYFSETQRNKGNFPGRFSGRQFSNSRSEMNVSTLELGDSALYLCASSLIPGAAGANVLTFGAGSRLTVL.

This chain uses TRBV3-1 (or the pseudogene TRBV3-2) with TRBJ1-6; D is possibly TRBD1 (6 bases). The CDR3 runs 14 residues. Germline V CDR1 and CDR2: LGHDT, YNNKEL (reference sequence). V was cut by 3 bases and J by 8 bases, with 11 bases left in between. DNA for the CDR3: TGTGCCAGCAGCCAGGGGGCAGTGGATTCACCCCTCCACTTT. It specifies CASSQGAVDSPLHF.

V gene TRBV11-3 combines with J gene TRBJ2-2, with 8 nucleotides matching TRBD1. The CDR3 is made up of 15 amino acids. Germline-derived CDR1 and CDR2 are SGHNT and YENEEA. J lost 7 bases, V lost 5 bases, and 9 bases had no gene match. The CDR3 DNA follows: TGTGCCAGCAGCCAATTTCGGACAGGGCACGGGGAGCTGTTTTTT. Encoded protein: CASSQFRTGHGELFF.

The chain uses TRBV2 and TRBJ1-2; 7 nucleotides line up with TRBD1. CDR3 length: 15 amino acids. Per the germline V gene, CDR1 is SNHLY and CDR2 is FYNNEI. V lost 7 bases to trimming and J lost 7 bases; unmatched junction nucleotides: 15. CDR3 region: CASTDRDRIGPGYTF. The CDR3 bases are TGTGCCAGCACCGACCGGGACAGAATAGGCCCTGGCTACACCTTC.

V is TRBV11-1 and J is TRBJ1-1; TRBD1 agrees at 9 bases. The V segment lost 6 bases and the J segment 1 base; nucleotides outside the gene matches: 3. There are 14 residues in the CDR3. The germline V gene encodes CDR1 SGHAT and CDR2 FQDESV (reference sequence). CDR3 loop: CASRRTGENTEAFF. The DNA of the CDR3 is TGTGCCAGCAGGAGGACAGGGGAGAACACTGAAGCTTTCTTT.

The count of this clone is one. This sequence joins TRBV30 and TRBJ1-6, with D perhaps TRBD1 (5 bases). V was pared by 0 bases and J by 11 bases, with 11 bases between. The CDR3 covers 13 residues. The germline V gene encodes CDR1 GTSNPN and CDR2 SVGIG (reference sequence). CDR3 amino acids: CAWSVRGRTPLHF. CDR3 DNA sequence: TGTGCCTGGAGTGTACGGGGGAGGACACCCCTCCACTTT.

The chain couples TRBV19 to TRBJ1-5; 10 bases line up with TRBD1. CDR3 size: 14 residues. The germline gives CDR1 LNHDA, CDR2 SQIVND (reference sequence). J was trimmed by 6 bases and V by 5 bases; bases with no gene match: 4. The CDR3 DNA reads TGTGCCAGTAGTGGGACAGGGGAACGTCAGCCCCAGCATTTT. Its protein is CASSGTGERQPQHF. The full variable domain, rest sourced from reference TRBV19 and TRBJ1-5, is DGGITQSPKYLFRKEGQNVTLSCEQNLNHDAMYWYRQDPGQGLRLIYYSQIVNDFQKGDIAEGYSVSREKKESFPLTVTSAQKNPTAFYLCASSGTGERQPQHFGDGTRLSIL.

The chain joins TRBV28 to TRBJ1-4; D gene uncertain. Germline V gives CDR1 MDHEN, CDR2 SYDVKM. V was shortened by 7 bases and J by 8 bases, with 23 bases between the two germline ends. The CDR3 extends over 16 amino acids. The CDR3 protein is CASTTLSGSFGEKLFF. CDR3 sequence (DNA): TGTGCCAGCACCACCCTGTCCGGCTCCTTTGGGGAAAAACTGTTTTTT.

V usage is TRBV29-1 and J usage is TRBJ1-2, with D unclear. The CDR3 is made up of 11 amino acids. The V gene lost 7 bases and the J gene lost 7 bases, with 13 bases spanning the gap. CDR1 SQVTM and CDR2 ANQGSEA come from the germline V gene. This CDR3 is CSGQNGVGYTF. Here the CDR3 DNA reads TGCAGCGGCCAAAATGGAGTTGGCTACACCTTC.

This clone was counted a single time. This sequence joins TRBV19 and TRBJ1-1; TRBD1 is a possible D gene (5 bases). The germline gives CDR1 LNHDA, CDR2 SQIVND (reference sequence). This CDR3 comprises 15 residues. V gave up 6 bases and J gave up 2 bases, with 16 bases separating them. CDR3 in amino acids: CASRSPGRGNTEAFF. The CDR3 DNA reads as TGTGCCAGTAGATCCCCCGGGAGGGGAAACACTGAAGCTTTCTTT. Full variable domain (remainder filled in from reference TRBV19 and TRBJ1-1): DGGITQSPKYLFRKEGQNVTLSCEQNLNHDAMYWYRQDPGQGLRLIYYSQIVNDFQKGDIAEGYSVSREKKESFPLTVTSAQKNPTAFYLCASRSPGRGNTEAFFGQGTRLTVV.

J is TRBJ2-1 and V is TRBV3-1 (or the pseudogene TRBV3-2); 8 bases line up with TRBD2. Germline trimming cut 1 base from V and 9 bases from J; bases unmatched to any gene: 14. The CDR3 has 17 amino acids. Germline V lookup: CDR1 LGHDT, CDR2 YNNKEL (reference sequence). CDR3: CASSQVVAGYPPGEQFF. Here the CDR3 DNA reads TGTGCCAGCAGCCAAGTGGTAGCGGGGTACCCCCCCGGTGAGCAGTTCTTC.

This chain joins TRBV2 and TRBJ2-5; 16 positions match TRBD2. The ends lost 7 bases at V and 5 bases at J; junction bases unmatched: 7. Germline CDR1 is SNHLY and CDR2 is FYNNEI. The CDR3 covers 16 residues. The CDR3 loop reads CASNLGLAGGLETQYF. The CDR3 DNA reads as TGTGCCAGCAATTTGGGACTAGCGGGGGGGTTGGAGACCCAGTACTTC. Full variable domain (remainder filled in from reference TRBV2 and TRBJ2-5): EPEVTQTPSHQVTQMGQEVILRCVPISNHLYFYWYRQILGQKVEFLVSFYNNEISEKSEIFDDQFSVERPDGSNFTLKIRSTKLEDSAMYFCASNLGLAGGLETQYFGPGTRLLVL.

The chain has TRBV4-1 and TRBJ2-7; 8 bases align to TRBD1. CDR3 length: 15 amino acids. CDR1 is MGHRA and CDR2 is YSYEKL in the germline V gene. Trimming took 0 bases from V and 2 from J; bases not matched to a gene: 3. The CDR3 protein is CASSQELQGAYEQYF. The CDR3 DNA reads TGCGCCAGCAGCCAAGAGCTACAGGGGGCCTACGAGCAGTACTTC.

This chain uses TRBV30 with TRBJ1-1; no definite D call. The V end was cut by 0 bases, the J end by 8 bases, with 7 bases between. The CDR3 is 11 residues long. The germline V gene has CDR1 GTSNPN and CDR2 SVGIG (reference sequence). In DNA, the CDR3 is TGTGCCTGGAGTGTTTTGGCAGAAGCTTTCTTT. Protein: CAWSVLAEAFF.

This clone showed up just once. The genes are TRBV6-5 and TRBJ2-7, with D tentatively TRBD1 or TRBD2 (6 bases each). Germline V gives CDR1 MNHEY, CDR2 SVGAGI. CDR3 size: 15 residues. With 7 bases removed from V and 0 bases from J, the gap between germline ends came to 16 bases. The CDR3 DNA reads TGTGCCAGCACCCGGGGGCAGGCGATCTCCTACGAGCAGTACTTC. It yields the protein CASTRGQAISYEQYF.

J is TRBJ1-1 and V is TRBV27; 8 bases fit TRBD1. The germline V gene encodes CDR1 MNHEY and CDR2 SMNVEV (reference sequence). V lost 7 bases, J lost 1 base, and 11 bases stayed unmatched. The CDR3 is 16 residues long. CDR3 region: CASILRWGQANTEAFF. The CDR3 nucleotides are TGTGCCAGCATCCTACGGTGGGGACAGGCGAACACTGAAGCTTTCTTT.

This clone was seen just once. The rearrangement links TRBV6-5 to TRBJ1-5; possible D gene TRBD1, 5 bases. Germline values: CDR1 MNHEY, CDR2 SVGAGI. The CDR3 totals 13 residues. Trimming removed 6 bases at V and 7 bases at J, with 13 bases between. This CDR3 reads CASRRGLRQPQHF. Written as DNA, the CDR3 is TGTGCCAGCAGGAGGGGCCTCAGGCAGCCCCAGCATTTT.

The genes are TRBV5-6 and TRBJ1-5; D ambiguous. CDR1 and CDR2 (germline): SGHDT, YYEEEE. The V gene lost 1 base and the J gene lost 4 bases, with 6 bases spanning the gap. The CDR3 totals 13 residues. This chain's CDR3 is CASSLRVNQPQHF. CDR3 bases: TGTGCCAGCAGCTTGAGGGTGAATCAGCCCCAGCATTTT.

The CDR3 protein is CASSFVGSDEQFF. Written as DNA, the CDR3 is TGTGCCAGCAGCTTTGTAGGGTCTGATGAGCAGTTCTTC. The chain carries TRBV5-6 and TRBJ2-1; D is uncertain. The germline V gene has CDR1 SGHDT and CDR2 YYEEEE. Trimming pared 2 bases from V and 8 bases from J, leaving 11 bases between. The CDR3 consists of 13 residues.

This clone was seen a single time. DNA of the CDR3: TGCGCCAGCACGCACCCGGGACTAGGTGGGTCCAATGAGCAGTTCTTC. It translates to CASTHPGLGGSNEQFF. The chain combines TRBV5-1 with TRBJ2-1; 8 nucleotides agree with TRBD2. The V segment lost 6 bases and the J segment 6 bases; nucleotides outside the gene matches: 14. The CDR3 covers 16 residues. Germline lookup yields CDR1 SGHRS and CDR2 YFSETQ.

The chain couples TRBV5-1 to TRBJ2-2; possibly TRBD2 for D (7 bases). The CDR3 contains 15 residues. Germline V gives CDR1 SGHRS, CDR2 YFSETQ. The ends were cut back, 2 bases at V and 5 bases at J, with 13 bases in the middle. Written as DNA, the CDR3 is TGCGCCAGCAGCTTCCGGGGGGCCGAAACCGGGGAGCTGTTTTTT. Translation: CASSFRGAETGELFF.

This chain's CDR3 is CASSPWREGTEAFF. The CDR3 coding sequence is TGTGCCAGCAGTCCATGGCGGGAGGGCACTGAAGCTTTCTTT. V and J are TRBV7-9 and TRBJ1-1; D unresolved. Germline CDR1 reads SEHNR; CDR2 reads FQNEAQ (reference sequence). The CDR3 sequence is 14 residues long. V lost 6 bases to trimming and J lost 4 bases, with 15 bases between them.

The chain carries TRBV19 and TRBJ1-2; 7 nucleotides align to TRBD1. The CDR3 totals 14 residues. The V gene end was trimmed by 7 bases and the J gene end by 7 bases; junction bases not matched to a gene: 12. Germline loops: CDR1 LNHDA, CDR2 SQIVND (reference sequence). The CDR3 region has the DNA TGTGCCAGTACCCTACTACAGGGGTTCGCTGGCTACACCTTC. Encoded protein: CASTLLQGFAGYTF.

In its sample, this clone was seen once. The J gene is TRBJ1-1, the V gene TRBV18; D ambiguous. V dropped 1 base and J dropped 7 bases, with 16 bases sitting between them. The germline V gene has CDR1 KGHSH and CDR2 LQKENI. This CDR3 region has 15 residues. Here the CDR3 DNA reads TGTGCCAGCTCACCACGGAGGACCAATGAATTTGAAGCTTTCTTT. This encodes CASSPRRTNEFEAFF.

The chain has TRBV7-2 and TRBJ1-2; D is uncertain. V lost 1 base and J lost 7, with 10 bases in between. The V gene's germline CDR1 is SGHTA and CDR2 FQGNSA. The length of the CDR3 is 13 residues. Here the CDR3 DNA reads TGTGCCAGCAGCTTAGAGTCGACTAGTGGCTACACCTTC. Protein sequence: CASSLESTSGYTF.

The rearrangement links TRBV12-3 or TRBV12-4 to TRBJ1-1, with 7 bases lining up with TRBD1. The CDR3 contains 13 residues. Trimming cost V 6 bases and J 5 bases; bases outside gene matches: 6. CDR3 coding DNA: TGTGCCAGCAGAATTGACAGGGTAACTGAAGCTTTCTTT. Amino acid sequence: CASRIDRVTEAFF.